The sequence of this T cell receptor beta chain was determined in a study of early T cells in non-severe SARS-CoV-2 infection. For the study at large: Sequencing of unsorted whole blood was done on bulk RNA, leaving chains unpaired. Findings and limits, study-wide: VDJdb matching skewed toward anti-spike CD8 responses, missing private and CD4 specificities.

Researchers tagged individual cDNA molecules with unique molecular identifiers. TCRdb re-derived calls from the 5' RACE reads in MiXCR, one entry per CDR3 protein. The sample yields roughly 81,000 distinct CDR3 sequences, 5% to 7% seen once. This clonotype appeared a few times. Its antigen is unidentified. Trimming took 3 bases from V and 2 from J, leaving 7 bases between them. The CDR3 runs 13 residues. Germline V gives CDR1 SGHNT, CDR2 YYREEE (reference sequence). This chain uses TRBV5-4 with TRBJ2-3; D not certain. Specimen: whole blood. The source is an adult who was a healthcare worker with PCR-confirmed SARS-CoV-2 infection or an uninfected control (not recorded which). CDR3: CASSSRATDTQYF. CDR3 sequence (DNA): TGTGCCAGCAGCTCCCGGGCCACAGATACGCAGTATTTT.